Shown below are 14 T cell receptor beta chains from a single sample sequenced in a study of CD8+CD57+ T cells in acquired aplastic anemia (dated by TCRdb to about 2018). TCRdb lists the instrument as Illumina HiSeq 2000. Genomic DNA was used as template for profiling of TCR beta VDJ combinations and CDR3 sequences. TCRdb's own reprocessing of the public reads used fastp at Q25 and MiXCR and kept productive beta chains. Under each unique CDR3 protein, matching rows form one entry showing the most common genes and DNA. For this sample the table gives 200,000 or so distinct CDR3 sequences, of which 55% to 70% were detected only once. More than 45% of the sample rests with the top ten. Material for sequencing was sorted CD4+, CD8+, or CD8+CD57+ T cells (not recorded which) from PBMCs. These receptors originate from a human donor with severe aplastic anemia or a healthy control (not recorded which).

This clonotype has just a few counts. The CDR3 sequence: CASSRDREGGNTEAFF. CDR3 nucleotides: TGCGCCAGCAGTCGGGACAGGGAGGGAGGGAACACTGAAGCTTTCTTT. V and J are TRBV10-1 and TRBJ1-1; TRBD1 aligns across 9 bases. The junction had 8 bases not matched to a gene; V was cut back by 5 bases and J by 1 base. The CDR3 runs to 16 residues. Germline CDR1 is WNHNN and CDR2 is SYGVQD (reference sequence).

This clonotype was seen many times. The chain joins TRBV7-9 to TRBJ2-1, with a tentative D call TRBD1 (5 bases). This CDR3 is 16 amino acids long. CDR1 SEHNR and CDR2 FQNEAQ come from the germline V gene (reference sequence). With 4 bases removed from V and 4 bases from J, the gap between germline ends came to 17 bases. The CDR3 sequence is CASSSRQTPLYNEQFF. The CDR3 DNA reads TGTGCCAGCAGCTCCCGACAGACCCCCTTATACAATGAGCAGTTCTTC.

The chain couples TRBV2 to TRBJ2-2, with D uncertain. Trimming removed 7 bases from V and 2 bases from J, with 8 bases in between. Germline V gene sequence: CDR1 SNHLY, CDR2 FYNNEI. The CDR3 totals 13 residues. In nucleotides, the CDR3 is TGTGCCAGCATACTCCGTAACACCGGGGAGCTGTTTTTT. It yields the protein CASILRNTGELFF.

V gene TRBV7-9 combines with J gene TRBJ2-5; no clear D. Germline V gives CDR1 SEHNR, CDR2 FQNEAQ (reference sequence). This CDR3 has 14 amino acids. The V and J ends lost 3 bases and 2 bases respectively, with 10 bases between them. Here the CDR3 DNA reads TGTGCCAGCAGCTTGGTGCACGAACAAGAGACCCAGTACTTC. This gives the protein CASSLVHEQETQYF.

This clonotype has a single count. V gene TRBV20-1 combines with J gene TRBJ1-1, with 9 bases identical to TRBD1. Germline lookup yields CDR1 DFQATT and CDR2 SNEGSKA (reference sequence). J was trimmed by 10 bases and V by 5 bases; bases with no gene match: 8. CDR3 length: 12 amino acids. The CDR3 DNA reads as TGCAGTGCTCGGGGACAGGGATGGGTAGCTTTCTTT. Translated: CSARGQGWVAFF.

V is TRBV5-4 and J is TRBJ2-3; D is tentatively TRBD1 or TRBD2 (6 bases each). The germline gives CDR1 SGHNT, CDR2 YYREEE (reference sequence). CDR3 length: 15 amino acids. Trimming pared 5 bases from V and 0 bases from J, leaving 13 bases between. The CDR3 DNA is TGTGCCAGCAGACTGGGGGGCTATAGCACAGATACGCAGTATTTT. Its protein product is CASRLGGYSTDTQYF.

The CDR3 reads CASIPMRQGNEQFF. CDR3 nucleotide sequence: TGTGCCAGCATCCCCATGCGGCAGGGGAATGAGCAGTTCTTC. The rearrangement links TRBV7-8 to TRBJ2-1, with a possible D match to TRBD1 (6 bases). This CDR3 contains 14 residues. Germline CDR1 is SGHVS and CDR2 is FQNEAQ. Between the trimmed V and J ends, which lost 7 bases and 7 bases, there was a span of 17 bases.

This rearrangement joins TRBV9 to TRBJ2-3; D call uncertain. The ends were cut back, 0 bases at V and 0 bases at J, with 2 bases in the middle. The CDR3 has 13 amino acids. Germline V gene lookup returns CDR1 SGDLS and CDR2 YYNGEE. The CDR3 region has the DNA TGTGCCAGCAGCGTAGACAGCACAGATACGCAGTATTTT. Translated: CASSVDSTDTQYF.

V usage is TRBV24-1 and J usage is TRBJ2-3; tentative D call: TRBD1 (6 bases). The V gene lost 11 bases and the J gene lost 3 bases, with 17 bases spanning the gap. Germline V gene data show CDR1 as KGHDR and CDR2 as SFDVKD. The CDR3 runs 14 residues. The CDR3 coding sequence is TGTGCCAGCAAAGGACAGACACCAACAGATACGCAGTATTTT. Its protein product is CASKGQTPTDTQYF.

Of note for this clonotype: This clone may be a read error of a much larger clone one base away. V usage is TRBV6-5 and J usage is TRBJ1-1, with unresolved D. CDR1 is MNHEY, CDR2 SVGAGI, per germline. CDR3 size: 16 residues. V was trimmed by 6 bases and J by 4 bases, leaving 21 bases between them. The CDR3 DNA reads as TGTGCCAGCAGCCACACAACCTTGCCTCCGGGCACTGAAGCTTTCTTT. The encoded protein is CASSHTTLPPGTEAFF.

The chain employs TRBV20-1 and TRBJ2-5; tentatively, D is TRBD1 (6 bases). In germline, CDR1 is DFQATT, CDR2 SNEGSKA (reference sequence). The CDR3 extends over 13 amino acids. V gave up 6 bases and J gave up 3 bases, with 14 bases separating them. In DNA, the CDR3 is TGCAGTGCAAATCCTACAGGGAAAGAGACCCAGTACTTC. It translates to CSANPTGKETQYF.

CDR3 in amino acids: CASSLGQGQGAESPLHF. The CDR3 DNA reads TGTGCCAGCAGCTTAGGACAGGGACAGGGGGCTGAATCACCCCTCCACTTT. The rearrangement uses TRBV7-9 and TRBJ1-6, with 12 bases matching TRBD1. Germline trimming cut 1 base from V and 10 bases from J; bases unmatched to any gene: 8. Germline V gene data show CDR1 as SEHNR and CDR2 as FQNEAQ (reference sequence). There are 17 residues in the CDR3.

This clonotype was recorded many times. J is TRBJ1-4 and V is TRBV7-8; D call uncertain. The CDR3 is 14 amino acids. V was trimmed by 4 bases and J by 8 bases, leaving 14 bases between them. Germline CDR1 SGHVS, CDR2 FQNEAQ. CDR3 residues: CASSSSYPGEKLFF. The CDR3 DNA follows: TGTGCCAGCAGCTCCTCCTACCCGGGGGAAAAACTGTTTTTT.

The chain couples TRBV7-2 to TRBJ2-3, with D possibly matching TRBD2 (5 bases). This CDR3 comprises 15 residues. Germline V gives CDR1 SGHTA, CDR2 FQGNSA. V was trimmed by 3 bases and J by 1 base, leaving 11 bases between them. The CDR3 DNA reads as TGTGCCAGCAGCTTGGACCTAGCAGGCACAGATACGCAGTATTTT. Its translation: CASSLDLAGTDTQYF. The full variable domain, its missing parts supplied by reference TRBV7-2 and TRBJ2-3, is GAGVSQSPSNKVTEKGKDVELRCDPISGHTALYWYRQSLGQGLEFLIYFQGNSAPDKSGLPSDRFSAERTGGSVSTLTIQRTQQEDSAVYLCASSLDLAGTDTQYFGPGTRLTVL.